This T cell receptor (beta chain) was recovered during a study of CD8 T cells in Susac syndrome. Study-wide results and limits: The study conceded that relatively few individuals underwent its TCR sequencing and HLA analysis.

This clonotype has just one count. The target antigen is unknown. The CDR3 has 13 amino acids. The germline gives CDR1 MGHRA, CDR2 YSYEKL. Trimming took 1 base from V and 3 from J, leaving 7 bases between them. Sequencing targeted TCR beta in blood CD8+ and CD4+ T cells. RNA totalling about 0.45 to 1 ug underwent reverse transcription with random hexamers. The immunoSEQ assay covered 54 Vbeta and 13 Jbeta segments for CDR3. TCRdb reprocessed the immunoSEQ multiplex PCR reads via MiXCR and lists one record per CDR3 protein. The sample has approximately 200,000 distinct CDR3 sequences; 80% to 95% are singletons.

This receptor was taken from a human donor with multiple sclerosis. The sequenced material came from CD8+ T cells from PBMCs. The chain combines TRBV4-1 with TRBJ2-7, with D hard to call. The CDR3 sequence: CASSQGLIYEQYF. DNA for the CDR3: TGCGCCAGCAGCCAAGGGTTAATCTACGAGCAGTACTTC.